This TCR beta chain was captured in a study of control samples from healthy donors and cancer patients. Only in-frame clones appear in the TCRdb table, and some are missing; sequencing was by immunoSEQ multiplex PCR. This table holds around 150,000 clones, about 90% found once. Trimming left V 7 bases short and J 1 base short, with 7 bases between. The CDR3 consists of 12 residues. The germline CDR1 and CDR2 sequences are MNHEY and SVGAGI. Note on this clone: This specimen includes other DNA sequences encoding the same CDR3.

The source of this sequence is a man younger than 45 in good health. V is TRBV6-5 and J is TRBJ1-2, with D perhaps TRBD1 (6 bases). Specimen: blood. CDR3 in DNA: TGTGCCAGCAAGGGGGATAACTATGGCTACACCTTC. The encoded protein is CASKGDNYGYTF.